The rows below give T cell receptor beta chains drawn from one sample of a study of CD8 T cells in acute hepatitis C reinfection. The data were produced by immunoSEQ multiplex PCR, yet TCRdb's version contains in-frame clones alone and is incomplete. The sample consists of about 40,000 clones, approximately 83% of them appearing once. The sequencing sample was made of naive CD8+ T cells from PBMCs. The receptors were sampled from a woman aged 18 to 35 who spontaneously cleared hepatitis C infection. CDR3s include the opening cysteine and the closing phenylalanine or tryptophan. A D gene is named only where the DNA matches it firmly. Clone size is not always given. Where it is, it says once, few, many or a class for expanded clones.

CDR3aa: CAIRQGLLNTEAFF
CDR3nt: TGTGCCATCAGACAGGGGCTGTTGAACACTGAAGCTTTCTTT
v_gene: TRBV10-3
j_gene: TRBJ1-1
abundance: few
d_gene: TRBD1

CDR3aa: CASRERGNEQFF
CDR3nt: TGCGCCAGCAGGGAGCGGGGCAATGAGCAGTTCTTC
v_gene: TRBV5-1
j_gene: TRBJ2-1
abundance: -
d_gene: TRBD2

CDR3aa: CASSLGQLNEQFF
CDR3nt: TGTGCCAGCAGCTTGGGACAGTTAAATGAGCAGTTCTTC
v_gene: TRBV5-5
j_gene: TRBJ2-1
abundance: -
d_gene: -

CDR3aa: CVSGTGNEQFF
CDR3nt: TGTGTTAGCGGGACGGGTAATGAGCAGTTCTTC
v_gene: TRBV27
j_gene: TRBJ2-1
abundance: few
d_gene: TRBD2

CDR3aa: CASSMKGQGHEQFF
CDR3nt: TGTGCCAGCAGTATGAAGGGACAGGGACATGAGCAGTTCTTC
v_gene: TRBV27
j_gene: TRBJ2-1
abundance: -
d_gene: TRBD1

CDR3aa: CASSLQGGDNSPLHF
CDR3nt: TGTGCCAGCAGTTTACAGGGTGGAGATAATTCACCCCTCCACTTT
v_gene: TRBV27
j_gene: TRBJ1-6
abundance: -
d_gene: -

CDR3aa: CASSRTDGMASDTQYF
CDR3nt: TGCGCCAGCAGCCGAACGGACGGGATGGCGTCAGATACGCAGTATTTT
v_gene: TRBV4-1
j_gene: TRBJ2-3
abundance: -
d_gene: -

CDR3aa: CASKPGAATYEQYF
CDR3nt: TGTGCCAGCAAGCCTGGGGCGGCAACCTACGAGCAGTACTTC
v_gene: TRBV27
j_gene: TRBJ2-7
abundance: -
d_gene: -

CDR3aa: CASTSGAYNEQFF
CDR3nt: TGTGCCAGCACTAGCGGAGCCTACAATGAGCAGTTCTTC
v_gene: TRBV6-1
j_gene: TRBJ2-1
abundance: -
d_gene: TRBD2

CDR3aa: CASSFRQFYNEQFF
CDR3nt: TGTGCCAGCAGCTTCCGACAGTTCTACAATGAGCAGTTCTTC
v_gene: TRBV14
j_gene: TRBJ2-1
abundance: -
d_gene: -

CDR3aa: CASSLSDENTEAFF
CDR3nt: TGTGCCAGCAGTCTCAGCGATGAGAACACTGAAGCTTTCTTT
v_gene: TRBV27
j_gene: TRBJ1-1
abundance: -
d_gene: -

CDR3aa: CASEGGTNNEQFF
CDR3nt: TGTGCCAGCGAGGGCGGGACAAACAATGAGCAGTTCTTC
v_gene: TRBV6-6
j_gene: TRBJ2-1
abundance: -
d_gene: -

CDR3aa: CASSQETGGSTDTQYF
CDR3nt: TGCGCCAGCAGCCAAGAAACCGGCGGGAGCACAGATACGCAGTATTTT
v_gene: TRBV4-1
j_gene: TRBJ2-3
abundance: -
d_gene: -

CDR3aa: CASSQVADTQYF
CDR3nt: TGCGCCAGCAGCCAAGTAGCAGATACGCAGTATTTT
v_gene: TRBV4-1
j_gene: TRBJ2-3
abundance: once
d_gene: -

CDR3aa: CASTQSGNTEAFF
CDR3nt: TGTGCCAGCACCCAAAGCGGGAACACTGAAGCTTTCTTT
v_gene: TRBV6-1
j_gene: TRBJ1-1
abundance: -
d_gene: -

CDR3aa: CAISPTGQGTNYGYTF
CDR3nt: TGTGCCATCAGTCCTACTGGACAGGGAACTAACTATGGCTACACCTTC
v_gene: TRBV10-3
j_gene: TRBJ1-2
abundance: -
d_gene: TRBD1

CDR3aa: CSAPGPHEQFF
CDR3nt: TGCAGTGCTCCGGGGCCACATGAGCAGTTCTTC
v_gene: TRBV20-1
j_gene: TRBJ2-1
abundance: -
d_gene: -

CDR3aa: CASSYGGGDEAFF
CDR3nt: TGCGCCAGCAGCTATGGAGGGGGAGACGAAGCTTTCTTT
v_gene: TRBV4-1
j_gene: TRBJ1-1
abundance: -
d_gene: -

CDR3aa: CASSFSLEQYF
CDR3nt: TGCGCCAGCAGTTTTAGTCTCGAGCAGTACTTC
v_gene: TRBV10-2
j_gene: TRBJ2-7
abundance: -
d_gene: -

CDR3aa: CASSGFSGRERVESTDTQYF
CDR3nt: TGTGCCAGCAGTGGATTTAGCGGGAGAGAGAGAGTGGAAAGCACAGATACGCAGTATTTT
v_gene: TRBV2
j_gene: TRBJ2-3
abundance: -
d_gene: TRBD2

CDR3aa: CASSDSVGEFF
CDR3nt: TGTGCCAGCAGTGACAGTGTGGGGGAGTTCTTC
v_gene: TRBV2
j_gene: TRBJ2-1
abundance: -
d_gene: -

CDR3aa: CSVEILAVTDTQYF
CDR3nt: TGCAGCGTTGAAATCCTAGCGGTCACAGATACGCAGTATTTT
v_gene: TRBV29-1
j_gene: TRBJ2-3
abundance: -
d_gene: TRBD2

CDR3aa: CASSEWTSGRGFGEQYF
CDR3nt: TGTGCCAGCAGTGAATGGACTAGCGGGAGAGGGTTTGGGGAGCAGTACTTC
v_gene: TRBV6-1
j_gene: TRBJ2-7
abundance: -
d_gene: TRBD2

CDR3aa: CASSLDVNEQFF
CDR3nt: TGTGCCAGCAGTTTAGATGTCAATGAGCAGTTCTTC
v_gene: TRBV27
j_gene: TRBJ2-1
abundance: -
d_gene: -

CDR3aa: CASSEHRDRDSYEQYF
CDR3nt: TGTGCCAGCAGTGAGCACCGGGACAGGGATTCCTACGAGCAGTACTTC
v_gene: TRBV2
j_gene: TRBJ2-7
abundance: -
d_gene: TRBD1

CDR3aa: CASGLATRGGYTF
CDR3nt: TGTGCTAGTGGTTTGGCAACTCGGGGCGGCTACACCTTC
v_gene: TRBV12-5
j_gene: TRBJ1-2
abundance: -
d_gene: -

CDR3aa: CASSYSVSEIYGYTF
CDR3nt: TGTGCCAGCAGTTACTCGGTATCAGAGATATATGGCTACACCTTC
v_gene: TRBV6-6
j_gene: TRBJ1-2
abundance: -
d_gene: -

CDR3aa: CASSFGTTSFTYEQYF
CDR3nt: TGTGCCAGCAGCTTTGGGACTACCTCATTTACCTACGAGCAGTACTTC
v_gene: TRBV11-2
j_gene: TRBJ2-7
abundance: -
d_gene: TRBD2

CDR3aa: CASSQDRLDVSYEQYF
CDR3nt: TGCGCCAGCAGCCAAGACAGACTAGACGTAAGCTACGAGCAGTACTTC
v_gene: TRBV4-1
j_gene: TRBJ2-7
abundance: -
d_gene: -